These 25 T cell receptor beta chains came from one sample sequenced in a study of OX40 agonist ivuxolimab in advanced cancers. Clones were read by immunoSEQ multiplex PCR, and TCRdb kept only the in-frame ones, dropping some. The table has 50,000 or so clones, over 70% seen once. This material consisted of CD4+ or CD8+ T cells sorted from blood, taken in a trial of the OX40 agonist ivuxolimab. The receptors come from an adult with an advanced solid tumor such as melanoma, head and neck, liver or kidney cancer.

The J gene is TRBJ1-4, the V gene TRBV19, with D hard to call. Germline V gene sequence: CDR1 LNHDA, CDR2 SQIVND (reference sequence). The CDR3 runs 14 residues. V lost 5 bases and J lost 0, with 7 bases in between. The CDR3 DNA sequence: TGTGCCAGTAGTGTCCAGGCAACTAATGAAAAACTGTTTTTT. Amino acids: CASSVQATNEKLFF.

This chain connects TRBV5-1 to TRBJ2-3; tentatively, D is TRBD1 or TRBD2 (6 bases each). The germline V gene has CDR1 SGHRS and CDR2 YFSETQ. The CDR3 spans 16 residues. V was pared by 2 bases and J by 0 bases, with 13 bases between. CDR3: CASSFQSGASTDTQYF. The CDR3, as DNA: TGCGCCAGCAGCTTTCAATCGGGGGCCAGCACAGATACGCAGTATTTT.

The V call is TRBV7-2, the J call TRBJ2-1; possibly TRBD1 or TRBD2 for D (5 bases each). Germline V gene data show CDR1 as SGHTA and CDR2 as FQGNSA. Trimming took 4 bases from V and 10 from J, leaving 14 bases between them. The CDR3 is made up of 13 amino acids. The CDR3 coding sequence is TGTGCCAGCAGCTCAGATAGGGGCGGGGAGCAGTTCTTC. This encodes CASSSDRGGEQFF.

Turning to this clone: A read error is possible here, since a much larger clone lies one base away. The gene calls are TRBV6-5 and TRBJ2-1; perhaps TRBD2 as D (6 bases). V gave up 7 bases and J gave up 4 bases, with 17 bases separating them. CDR3 length: 15 residues. CDR1 and CDR2 from the germline V gene are MNHEY and SVGAGI. The CDR3 DNA sequence: TGTGCCAGCACTTCAAAGCGGAGGGGATACAATGAGCAGTTCTTC. The encoded protein is CASTSKRRGYNEQFF.

In nucleotides, the CDR3 is TGCGCCAGCGGGGAAGGGGGGGGTGAGACTGAAGCTTTCTTT. Amino acid sequence: CASGEGGGETEAFF. The V call is TRBV10-2, the J call TRBJ1-1, with a weak D call TRBD1 (6 bases). The germline V and J ends were trimmed by 8 bases and 5 bases, with 18 bases remaining between them. Germline loops: CDR1 WSHSY, CDR2 SAAADI. CDR3 length equals 14 residues.

The chain links TRBV28 to TRBJ2-1; TRBD2 matches 8 bases. CDR3 length: 15 amino acids. The J segment lost 2 bases and the V segment lost 6 bases, leaving 6 bases of the junction unmatched. Looked up from germline, CDR1 is MDHEN and CDR2 is SYDVKM. CDR3 in amino acids: CASRQSGSPYNEQFF. The CDR3 nucleotides are TGTGCCAGCAGACAAAGCGGGAGTCCCTACAATGAGCAGTTCTTC.

This chain connects TRBV7-6 to TRBJ2-3; 7 positions agree with TRBD2. Germline V lookup: CDR1 SGHVS, CDR2 FNYEAQ. Trimming cost V 0 bases and J 0 bases; bases outside gene matches: 6. The CDR3 totals 17 residues. The CDR3 loop reads CASSLATAGASTDTQYF. DNA of the CDR3: TGTGCCAGCAGCTTAGCTACCGCGGGAGCTAGCACAGATACGCAGTATTTT.

This rearrangement joins TRBV10-1 to TRBJ2-3, with TRBD2 matching 7 bases. Looked up from germline, CDR1 is WNHNN and CDR2 is SYGVQD (reference sequence). V was pared by 8 bases and J by 2 bases, with 7 bases of the junction left unmatched. CDR3 length: 14 amino acids. The CDR3 here is CASSRAGTTDTQYF. CDR3 bases: TGCGCCAGCTCTCGAGCGGGGACCACAGATACGCAGTATTTT.

The gene calls are TRBV2 and TRBJ2-5; D unresolved. Germline-derived CDR1 and CDR2 are SNHLY and FYNNEI. V shed 7 bases and J shed 4 bases, with 10 bases lying between them. The CDR3 is made up of 12 amino acids. CDR3 sequence reads: CASKGPGETQYF. The CDR3 DNA sequence: TGTGCCAGCAAAGGGCCGGGAGAGACCCAGTACTTC.

In nucleotides, the CDR3 is TGTGCCAGCAGCGTAGGAAGCGTCTCCTACGAGCAGTACTTC. Its translation is CASSVGSVSYEQYF. The chain couples TRBV9 to TRBJ2-7; no definite D call. From germline, CDR1 is SGDLS and CDR2 YYNGEE. The CDR3 has 14 amino acids. The V end was cut by 0 bases, the J end by 0 bases, with 7 bases between.

This clone was counted a single time. Written as DNA, the CDR3 is TGTGCTAGTGGTTTGGCGAACCCAGGGAAGGGGATCACAGATACGCAGTATTTT. Translation gives CASGLANPGKGITDTQYF. The chain has TRBV12-5 and TRBJ2-3, with a possible D match to TRBD1 (5 bases). The germline V gene has CDR1 LGHNT and CDR2 FRNRAP. The length of the CDR3 is 18 residues. Trimming removed 1 base from V and 2 bases from J, with 19 bases in between.

This chain links TRBV5-4 with TRBJ2-1, with 7 nucleotides matching TRBD2. Trimming cost V 3 bases and J 6 bases; bases outside gene matches: 6. The CDR3 has 14 amino acids. Germline lookup yields CDR1 SGHNT and CDR2 YYREEE (reference sequence). The CDR3 protein is CASSSPGGTNEQFF. In DNA, the CDR3 is TGTGCCAGCAGCTCCCCGGGGGGAACCAATGAGCAGTTCTTC.

The rearrangement joins TRBV19 to TRBJ1-4; D remains ambiguous. Between the trimmed V and J ends, which lost 4 bases and 0 bases, there was a span of 15 bases. CDR3 length: 17 amino acids. Germline V gene data show CDR1 as LNHDA and CDR2 as SQIVND (reference sequence). As DNA, the CDR3 is TGTGCCAGTAGTACATCCCGGGCCTCTGCAACTAATGAAAAACTGTTTTTT. Protein: CASSTSRASATNEKLFF.

V and J are TRBV19 and TRBJ2-3, with D maybe TRBD2 (7 bases). Trimming removed 4 bases at V and 1 base at J, with 12 bases between. CDR1 and CDR2 from the germline V gene are LNHDA and SQIVND (reference sequence). The CDR3 is 15 amino acids. In nucleotides, the CDR3 is TGTGCCAGTAGTAAGGGGAGGGGGGGCACAGATACGCAGTATTTT. Its translation is CASSKGRGGTDTQYF.

The chain carries TRBV11-1 and TRBJ2-1, with a possible D match to TRBD2 (6 bases). V gave up 1 base and J gave up 3 bases, with 10 bases separating them. This CDR3 contains 15 residues. CDR1 and CDR2 from the germline V gene are SGHAT and FQDESV (reference sequence). CDR3 DNA sequence: TGTGCCAGCAGCTTAGATAGCGGATACTACAATGAGCAGTTCTTC. Its protein product is CASSLDSGYYNEQFF.

This chain links TRBV7-8 with TRBJ2-7, with a weak D call TRBD1 (6 bases). Trimming left V 4 bases short and J 2 bases short, with 15 bases between. This CDR3 has 15 amino acids. Per germline, CDR1 SGHVS and CDR2 FQNEAQ. This CDR3 is CASSSNRDAAYEQYF. The CDR3 DNA sequence: TGTGCCAGCAGCTCCAACAGGGACGCCGCCTACGAGCAGTACTTC.

In this sample, this clone turned up once. The chain is built from TRBV7-2 and TRBJ1-4; no definite D call. CDR3 size: 16 residues. Trimming stripped 4 bases from V and 0 bases from J, with 12 bases between. Looked up from germline, CDR1 is SGHTA and CDR2 is FQGNSA. The CDR3 DNA follows: TGTGCCAGCAGCTACCAACGGGCGACAACTAATGAAAAACTGTTTTTT. It is translated as CASSYQRATTNEKLFF. Combining the CDR3 with reference TRBV7-2 and TRBJ1-4 gives the whole variable domain GAGVSQSPSNKVTEKGKDVELRCDPISGHTALYWYRQSLGQGLEFLIYFQGNSAPDKSGLPSDRFSAERTGGSVSTLTIQRTQQEDSAVYLCASSYQRATTNEKLFFGSGTQLSVL.

The CDR3 DNA is TGCGCCAGCACCACCCACGGCGAGCAGTACGTC. Its protein is CASTTHGEQYV. V and J are TRBV4-1 and TRBJ2-7; no clear D gene. The V gene lost 7 bases and the J gene lost 6 bases, with 10 bases spanning the gap. CDR1 is MGHRA and CDR2 is YSYEKL in the germline V gene. The CDR3 has 11 residues.

The J gene is TRBJ2-2, the V gene TRBV2; TRBD2 might be the D (6 bases). Germline V gives CDR1 SNHLY, CDR2 FYNNEI. V was trimmed by 8 bases and J by 5 bases, leaving 15 bases between them. This CDR3 has 14 residues. The DNA for the CDR3 is TGTGCCAGCGCGTCGGAGGCGGGGACCGGGGAGCTGTTTTTT. The encoded protein is CASASEAGTGELFF.

This clone has only a few counts. V gene TRBV2 combines with J gene TRBJ1-2, with a possible D match to TRBD1 (6 bases). The CDR3 covers 13 residues. The V gene lost 4 bases and the J gene lost 5 bases, with 11 bases spanning the gap. The V gene's germline CDR1 is SNHLY and CDR2 FYNNEI. The CDR3 here is CASSVSGAYGYTF. CDR3 nucleotide sequence: TGTGCCAGCAGTGTATCAGGGGCTTATGGCTACACCTTC.

The chain uses TRBV4-2 and TRBJ1-5; weak D call: TRBD1 (5 bases). Trimming removed 3 bases from V and 2 bases from J, with 11 bases in between. The germline CDR1 and CDR2 sequences are LGHNA and YNFKEQ. This CDR3 has 15 residues. The CDR3 region has the DNA TGTGCCAGCAGCCAGGCCGGGGGGGGCAATCAGCCCCAGCATTTT. Translation: CASSQAGGGNQPQHF.

This clone was detected only once. The chain is built from TRBV4-1 and TRBJ1-1, with 7 nucleotides matching TRBD1. In germline, CDR1 is MGHRA, CDR2 YSYEKL. The CDR3 loop spans 14 amino acids. V lost 0 bases, J lost 6 bases, and 4 bases stayed unmatched. The CDR3 DNA sequence: TGCGCCAGCAGCCAAGACTCGACAGGGCCTGAAGCTTTCTTT. Translating it yields CASSQDSTGPEAFF.

The chain employs TRBV29-1 and TRBJ2-7; TRBD1 aligns across 7 bases. Germline assignment: CDR1 SQVTM and CDR2 ANQGSEA. CDR3 size: 14 residues. The junction had 10 bases not matched to a gene; V was cut back by 6 bases and J by 2 bases. The CDR3 sequence: CSVGLQGRPYEQYF. The DNA for the CDR3 is TGCAGCGTAGGGTTACAGGGGCGCCCCTACGAGCAGTACTTC.

This sequence joins TRBV19 and TRBJ1-4, with D perhaps TRBD1 (6 bases). The V end lost 7 bases, the J end lost 8 bases, and 20 bases lay between the germline ends. The CDR3 has 15 residues. The germline V gene encodes CDR1 LNHDA and CDR2 SQIVND (reference sequence). The CDR3 nucleotides read TGTGCCAGTAACCCAGGGACAAGTGGGGCGGAAAAACTGTTTTTT. It yields the protein CASNPGTSGAEKLFF.

The chain uses TRBV5-6 and TRBJ1-1; the match to TRBD1 covers 7 bases. Germline V lookup: CDR1 SGHDT, CDR2 YYEEEE. The CDR3 has 15 amino acids. Trimming took 0 bases from V and 5 from J; bases not matched to a gene: 7. The CDR3 nucleotides read TGTGCCAGCAGCTTGGGAGGGGGCGGGGTGACTGAAGCTTTCTTT. As protein: CASSLGGGGVTEAFF.